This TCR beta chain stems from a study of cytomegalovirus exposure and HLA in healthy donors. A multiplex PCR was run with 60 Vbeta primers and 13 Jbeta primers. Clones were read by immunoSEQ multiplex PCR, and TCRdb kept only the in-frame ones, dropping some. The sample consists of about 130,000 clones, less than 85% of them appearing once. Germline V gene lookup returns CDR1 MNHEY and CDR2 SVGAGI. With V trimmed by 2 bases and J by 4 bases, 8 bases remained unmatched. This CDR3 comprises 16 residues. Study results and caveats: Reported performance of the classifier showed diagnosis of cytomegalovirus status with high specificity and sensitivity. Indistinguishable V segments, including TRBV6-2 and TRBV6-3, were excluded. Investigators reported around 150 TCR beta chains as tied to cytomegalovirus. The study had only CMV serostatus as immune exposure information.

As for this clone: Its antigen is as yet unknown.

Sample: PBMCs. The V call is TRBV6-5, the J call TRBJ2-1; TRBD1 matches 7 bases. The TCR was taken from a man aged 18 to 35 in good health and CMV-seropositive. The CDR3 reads CASSYLQGVSYNEQFF. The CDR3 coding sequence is TGTGCCAGCAGTTACCTCCAGGGGGTCTCATACAATGAGCAGTTCTTC.